These 10 T cell receptor beta chains were sequenced from one sample in a study of CD8 T cells in ankylosing spondylitis. TCRdb redid the calling of the 5' RACE reads with MiXCR, one entry per CDR3 protein. The sample has over 150,000 distinct CDR3 sequences; around 13% are singletons. Sequencing input: blood, either unsorted or a sorted T cell fraction (not recorded which). These TCRs come from a male donor with ankylosing spondylitis or in good health (not recorded which).

The chain has TRBV30 and TRBJ1-2, with a tentative D call TRBD1 (6 bases). The germline V gene has CDR1 GTSNPN and CDR2 SVGIG (reference sequence). V was cut by 0 bases and J by 8 bases, with 16 bases left in between. This CDR3 region has 14 residues. The CDR3: CAWSVGLGAGGYTF. The CDR3 region has the DNA TGTGCCTGGAGTGTAGGATTGGGGGCAGGCGGCTACACCTTC.

Regarding this clonotype: This may arise from a read error, as a much more abundant clone is one base away. This sequence joins TRBV12-3 or TRBV12-4 and TRBJ2-7, with a weak D call TRBD2 (5 bases). The CDR3 runs 12 residues. CDR3: CTSSLARYEQYF. The CDR3 nucleotides read TGTACCAGCAGTTTAGCGAGGTACGAGCAGTACTTC.

This clonotype has just a few counts. This chain uses TRBV5-5 with TRBJ1-1; no clear D. The CDR3 has 15 residues. V lost 2 bases, J lost 2 bases, and 13 bases lay in between. Germline V gene sequence: CDR1 SGHKS, CDR2 YYEKEE (reference sequence). DNA of the CDR3: TGTGCCAGCAGCTTAGGTCCGGTGACTAACACTGAAGCTTTCTTT. Translating it yields CASSLGPVTNTEAFF.

This clonotype was counted only a few times. This chain uses TRBV7-6 with TRBJ1-1; no clear D gene. The V gene lost 4 bases and the J gene lost 5 bases, with 11 bases spanning the gap. CDR1 and CDR2 from the germline V gene are SGHVS and FNYEAQ. CDR3 length equals 13 residues. In DNA, the CDR3 is TGTGCCAGCAGCTATGGCGAAGGAACTGAAGCTTTCTTT. This sequence encodes CASSYGEGTEAFF.

V usage is TRBV7-9 and J usage is TRBJ2-4; TRBD2 matches 7 bases. CDR3 length: 16 residues. CDR1 is SEHNR and CDR2 is FQNEAQ in the germline V gene (reference sequence). The V gene end was trimmed by 4 bases and the J gene end by 7 bases; junction bases not matched to a gene: 13. The CDR3 is CASSSHTAGEENIQYF. The CDR3 coding sequence is TGTGCCAGCAGCTCCCACACGGCGGGAGAGGAGAACATTCAGTACTTC.

V and J are TRBV20-1 and TRBJ2-7, with a tentative D call TRBD1 (6 bases). V was trimmed by 5 bases and J by 2 bases, leaving 16 bases between them. The CDR3 is 14 amino acids. CDR1 and CDR2 from the germline V gene are DFQATT and SNEGSKA (reference sequence). CDR3 DNA: TGCAGTGCTCCTCATCCAAACAGGGCCTACGAGCAGTACTTC. This codes for CSAPHPNRAYEQYF.

This clonotype was observed a handful of times. The chain links TRBV28 to TRBJ2-2; D uncertain. V lost 3 bases, J lost 6 bases, and 5 bases lay in between. The CDR3 has 12 residues. Germline V gene lookup returns CDR1 MDHEN and CDR2 SYDVKM. CDR3 sequence (DNA): TGTGCCAGCAGTTTGTTGGCCGGGGAGCTGTTTTTT. It encodes CASSLLAGELFF.

This clonotype was detected a few times. This rearrangement joins TRBV5-1 to TRBJ2-2; no firm D call. The CDR3 consists of 15 residues. V lost 2 bases, J lost 8 bases, and 16 bases lay in between. Germline V gene data show CDR1 as SGHRS and CDR2 as YFSETQ. The CDR3, as DNA: TGCGCCAGCAGCTTATATAACTACTTGGGAGGGGAGCTGTTTTTT. Encoded protein: CASSLYNYLGGELFF.

The J gene is TRBJ2-2, the V gene TRBV7-2; 7 bases map to TRBD1. The V segment lost 0 bases and the J segment 4 bases; nucleotides outside the gene matches: 8. The CDR3 consists of 17 residues. Germline values: CDR1 SGHTA, CDR2 FQGNSA. The CDR3 nucleotides read TGTGCCAGCAGCTTAGCCCGACAGGGAATAGGCACCGGGGAGCTGTTTTTT. It codes for CASSLARQGIGTGELFF.

This chain links TRBV19 with TRBJ2-7; TRBD2 is a possible D gene (5 bases). The CDR3 spans 14 residues. Trimming cost V 5 bases and J 6 bases, with 17 bases left between them. Germline V lookup: CDR1 LNHDA, CDR2 SQIVND (reference sequence). The CDR3 nucleotides read TGTGCCAGTAGTCCCTCGGACTTCATCGGCGAGCAGTACTTC. Its protein is CASSPSDFIGEQYF.